The present TCR beta chain was sequenced within a study of Ad26.COV2.S vaccination and SARS-CoV-2 variants. Whole-study context: Intramuscularly, Ad26.COV2.S was given either once or twice, 56 days apart. The study's findings and limits: The study found higher spike-specific TCR breadth in vaccine than placebo recipients.

Regarding treatment: roughly 18 received Ad26.COV2.S at low or high dose, single or two shots; about 5 received placebo; per-sample allocation not given. The investigators took samples on day 63 after the first vaccine or placebo injection. In germline, CDR1 is KGHSH, CDR2 LQKENI. CDR3 size: 16 residues. The V end was cut by 4 bases, the J end by 0 bases, with 14 bases between. Worth noting for this clone: Its target is unknown.

Method: immunoSEQ multiplex PCR; TCRdb's copy keeps in-frame clones and lacks some. The profile shows about 460,000 clones, 89% of them singletons. Sequences were derived from peripheral blood, sampled in a trial of Ad26.COV2.S vaccine versus placebo. This TCR came from a person aged 18-65 years who received the Ad26.COV2.S COVID-19 vaccine or a placebo. V and J are TRBV18 and TRBJ2-3; no firm D call. CDR3 sequence (DNA): TGTGCCAGCTCACACTTCGACATGGCTAGCACAGATACGCAGTATTTT. It translates to CASSHFDMASTDTQYF. The whole variable domain, filled in from reference TRBV18 and TRBJ2-3, reads NAGVMQNPRHLVRRRGQEARLRCSPMKGHSHVYWYRQLPEEGLKFMVYLQKENIIDESGMPKERFSAEFPKEGPSILRIQQVVRGDSAAYFCASSHFDMASTDTQYFGPGTRLTVL.